Below, one TCR beta chain is given with its context. Its antigen is unidentified. In the PCR, 60 Vbeta and 13 Jbeta primers were used. TCRdb's table, derived via immunoSEQ multiplex PCR, lists solely in-frame clones and lacks some. The sample consists of 95,000 to 150,000 clones, roughly 65% of them appearing once. The entry originates in a study of cytomegalovirus exposure and HLA in healthy donors. Study outcomes and limitations: For presence/absence analyses, sequencing depth was assumed to be roughly uniform across donors. Cytomegalovirus status was reportedly diagnosed by the classifier with high sensitivity and specificity.

Sequenced input: PBMCs. This sequence was found in a man aged 35 to 55 in good health and CMV-seropositive.

CDR3: CAISIRDRGPYGYTF. The CDR3 DNA reads as TGTGCCATCAGTATCCGGGACAGGGGCCCCTATGGCTACACCTTC. V usage is TRBV10-3 and J usage is TRBJ1-2; TRBD1 matches at 10 bases. The CDR3 loop spans 15 amino acids. The germline V gene encodes CDR1 ENHRY and CDR2 SYGVKD. The V and J ends lost 5 bases and 4 bases, in that order; junction bases with no gene match: 7.